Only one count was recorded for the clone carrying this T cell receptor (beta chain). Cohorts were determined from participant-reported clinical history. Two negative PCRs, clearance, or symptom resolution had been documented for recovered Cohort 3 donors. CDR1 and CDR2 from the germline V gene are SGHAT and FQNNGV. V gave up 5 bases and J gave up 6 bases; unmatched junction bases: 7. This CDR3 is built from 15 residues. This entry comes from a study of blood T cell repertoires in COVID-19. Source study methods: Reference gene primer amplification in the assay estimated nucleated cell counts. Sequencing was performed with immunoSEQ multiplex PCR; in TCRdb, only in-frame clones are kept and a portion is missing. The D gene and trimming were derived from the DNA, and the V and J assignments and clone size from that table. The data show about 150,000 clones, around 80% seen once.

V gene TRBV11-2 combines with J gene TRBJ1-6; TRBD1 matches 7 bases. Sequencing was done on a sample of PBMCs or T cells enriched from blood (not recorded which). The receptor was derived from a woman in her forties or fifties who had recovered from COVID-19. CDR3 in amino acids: CASSQQGTLNSPLHF. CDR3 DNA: TGTGCCAGCAGCCAACAGGGGACCCTTAATTCACCCCTCCACTTT.